These 27 T cell receptor beta chains share one sample of origin, sequenced in a study of long-term antiretroviral therapy in people with HIV. Survey level was the resolution at which the v3.0 immunoSEQ assay ran. Sequenced by immunoSEQ multiplex PCR; TCRdb stores in-frame clones only, minus some. The table shows tens of thousands of clones, with 88% occurring only once. The sequenced sample was unsorted PBMCs, obtained 0.5 years after starting antiretroviral therapy. These receptors all stem from a woman aged 18-29 years with HIV.

The chain recombines TRBV2 with TRBJ2-3; tentative D call: TRBD2 (6 bases). The V end was cut by 7 bases, the J end by 4 bases, with 18 bases between. The germline gives CDR1 SNHLY, CDR2 FYNNEI. This CDR3 is built from 15 residues. The CDR3 protein is CASNSRGEPADTQYF. The CDR3 DNA sequence: TGTGCCAGCAATTCCCGCGGGGAGCCCGCAGATACGCAGTATTTT.

This clone was seen just once. The chain has TRBV9 and TRBJ2-2; TRBD2 agrees at 9 bases. The CDR3 is made up of 19 amino acids. The trim removed 2 bases at V and 0 bases at J, leaving 11 bases unmatched. CDR1 is SGDLS and CDR2 is YYNGEE in the germline V gene. CDR3 sequence reads: CASSVLYSGSGANTGELFF. In DNA, the CDR3 is TGTGCCAGCAGCGTTTTATATAGCGGGAGTGGAGCGAACACCGGGGAGCTGTTTTTT.

The CDR3 sequence is CASVDQNTGELFF. The DNA for the CDR3 is TGCGCCAGCGTGGACCAGAACACCGGGGAGCTGTTTTTT. The rearrangement uses TRBV5-1 and TRBJ2-2, with D hard to call. V shed 7 bases and J shed 1 base, with 8 bases lying between them. From germline, CDR1 is SGHRS and CDR2 YFSETQ. The CDR3 length is 13 residues.

This rearrangement joins TRBV7-3 to TRBJ2-7; 10 bases line up with TRBD2. The germline V gene has CDR1 SGHTA and CDR2 FQGTGA. The CDR3 extends over 15 amino acids. The trim removed 5 bases at V and 7 bases at J, leaving 11 bases unmatched. CDR3 residues: CASSPQTAGGPEQYF. The DNA for the CDR3 is TGTGCCAGCAGCCCACAAACAGCGGGAGGGCCGGAGCAGTACTTC.

In nucleotides, the CDR3 is TGTGCCAGCAGTAGGGACAGGGCTGTCACTGAAGCTTTCTTT. It yields the protein CASSRDRAVTEAFF. The rearrangement uses TRBV2 and TRBJ1-1; 9 bases line up with TRBD1. V lost 5 bases, J lost 4 bases, and 5 bases stayed unmatched. The CDR3 length is 14 residues. Germline-derived CDR1 and CDR2 are SNHLY and FYNNEI.

The V gene is TRBV5-4, the J gene TRBJ2-1; D uncertain. Trimming cost V 0 bases and J 4 bases, with 14 bases left between them. The CDR3 length is 16 residues. The germline gives CDR1 SGHNT, CDR2 YYREEE (reference sequence). The CDR3 reads CASSLGPSSLYNEQFF. The CDR3 DNA reads TGTGCCAGCAGCTTGGGTCCATCATCCCTTTACAATGAGCAGTTCTTC.

This rearrangement joins TRBV27 to TRBJ2-1, with a weak D call TRBD1 (6 bases). CDR1 is MNHEY and CDR2 is SMNVEV in the germline V gene (reference sequence). V shed 5 bases and J shed 11 bases, with 19 bases lying between them. The CDR3 spans 14 residues. The CDR3 spells CASSEGESGVQQFF. As DNA, the CDR3 is TGTGCCAGCAGTGAGGGGGAGAGTGGGGTTCAGCAGTTCTTC.

This rearrangement joins TRBV2 to TRBJ1-3, with D perhaps matching TRBD1 (5 bases). The CDR3 has 12 residues. Trimming removed 8 bases from V and 5 bases from J, with 10 bases in between. The V gene's germline CDR1 is SNHLY and CDR2 FYNNEI. The CDR3 DNA sequence: TGTGCCAGCCTGGACACCCGAAACACCATATATTTT. Protein product: CASLDTRNTIYF.

This sequence joins TRBV27 and TRBJ2-2; D not certain. Looked up from germline, CDR1 is MNHEY and CDR2 is SMNVEV (reference sequence). V was trimmed by 3 bases and J by 1 base, leaving 12 bases between them. The CDR3 covers 16 residues. CDR3 bases: TGTGCCAGCAGTTTCGGACGGGCCAAGAACACCGGGGAGCTGTTTTTT. The encoded protein is CASSFGRAKNTGELFF.

The chain combines TRBV6-5 with TRBJ2-7; no reliable D call. From germline, CDR1 is MNHEY and CDR2 SVGAGI. Between the trimmed V and J ends, which lost 2 bases and 3 bases, there was a span of 11 bases. CDR3 length: 14 residues. DNA for the CDR3: TGTGCCAGCAGTTACAGGGAAAACGTCTACGAGCAGTACTTC. It specifies CASSYRENVYEQYF.

The V call is TRBV27, the J call TRBJ2-1, with 10 bases identical to TRBD2. This CDR3 has 15 residues. Germline values: CDR1 MNHEY, CDR2 SMNVEV (reference sequence). Trimming removed 4 bases from V and 6 bases from J; junction bases left unmatched: 6. CDR3 residues: CASSSSGSRFNEQFF. The DNA for the CDR3 is TGTGCCAGCAGTTCTAGCGGGAGCCGATTCAATGAGCAGTTCTTC.

The chain is built from TRBV7-2 and TRBJ1-3; a weak D match, TRBD1 (5 bases). The CDR3 contains 16 residues. Germline lookup yields CDR1 SGHTA and CDR2 FQGNSA. V lost 1 base to trimming and J lost 1 base, with 11 bases between them. CDR3 nucleotide sequence: TGTGCCAGCAGCTTAGTGGGGGTCTCTTCTGGAAACACCATATATTTT. Translated: CASSLVGVSSGNTIYF.

The chain joins TRBV19 to TRBJ2-2; 12 bases fit TRBD1. Germline V gene lookup returns CDR1 LNHDA and CDR2 SQIVND (reference sequence). Unmatched junction bases numbered 2, after V lost 7 bases and J lost 2 bases. The CDR3 has 15 amino acids. The CDR3, as DNA: TGTGCCAGTATAGGGACAGGGGGCAACACCGGGGAGCTGTTTTTT. This codes for CASIGTGGNTGELFF.

This rearrangement joins TRBV10-2 to TRBJ2-7, with TRBD1 as a possible D gene (6 bases). Per germline, CDR1 WSHSY and CDR2 SAAADI. The CDR3 length is 16 residues. V lost 5 bases to trimming and J lost 1 base, with 18 bases between them. DNA for the CDR3: TGCGCCAGCAGTTGGGCAGGGGCTCAGTCTTCCTACGAGCAGTACTTC. Protein product: CASSWAGAQSSYEQYF.

The V call is TRBV7-9, the J call TRBJ2-7, with no clear D. Germline CDR1 reads SEHNR; CDR2 reads FQNEAQ (reference sequence). V lost 4 bases to trimming and J lost 6 bases, with 7 bases between them. The CDR3 has 11 amino acids. The CDR3 loop reads CASSSKAEQYF. CDR3 DNA sequence: TGTGCCAGCAGCTCCAAGGCCGAGCAGTACTTC.

J is TRBJ2-7 and V is TRBV7-2; D might be TRBD1 or TRBD2, each matching 5 bases. From germline, CDR1 is SGHTA and CDR2 FQGNSA. The V end was cut by 4 bases, the J end by 13 bases, with 26 bases between. The CDR3 length is 15 residues. CDR3 nucleotides: TGTGCCAGCAGCTCCCACGGGACCCCAGAGAACCTTTTCTACTTC. Protein sequence: CASSSHGTPENLFYF. Variable domain in full (rest from reference TRBV7-2 and TRBJ2-7): GAGVSQSPSNKVTEKGKDVELRCDPISGHTALYWYRQSLGQGLEFLIYFQGNSAPDKSGLPSDRFSAERTGGSVSTLTIQRTQQEDSAVYLCASSSHGTPENLFYFGPGTRLTVT.

The rearrangement links TRBV19 to TRBJ1-1, with a weak D call TRBD1 (5 bases). Germline-derived CDR1 and CDR2 are LNHDA and SQIVND (reference sequence). V gave up 5 bases and J gave up 1 base, with 11 bases separating them. The CDR3 contains 14 residues. CDR3 sequence (DNA): TGTGCCAGTAGTCGCCAGACAGCGAACACTGAAGCTTTCTTT. Protein product: CASSRQTANTEAFF.

This clone occurred a few times. The J gene is TRBJ2-7, the V gene TRBV27; 7 bases line up with TRBD2. CDR3 size: 15 residues. Germline loops: CDR1 MNHEY, CDR2 SMNVEV (reference sequence). V shed 3 bases, J shed 0 bases, and the junction held 5 bases outside the gene matches. CDR3 coding DNA: TGTGCCAGCAGTTTCGTTAGCGGGTCCTCCTACGAGCAGTACTTC. It translates to CASSFVSGSSYEQYF.

The rearrangement joins TRBV9 to TRBJ2-2, with D tentatively TRBD1 or TRBD2 (6 bases each). Germline-derived CDR1 and CDR2 are SGDLS and YYNGEE. The CDR3 covers 14 residues. The V end lost 4 bases, the J end lost 7 bases, and 14 bases lay between the germline ends. CDR3: CASSPRGGSGELFF. The CDR3 DNA is TGTGCCAGCAGCCCCAGAGGGGGGAGCGGGGAGCTGTTTTTT.

The genes are TRBV27 and TRBJ2-2; D not resolved. The CDR3 has 14 residues. Germline values: CDR1 MNHEY, CDR2 SMNVEV (reference sequence). Trimming left V 3 bases short and J 8 bases short, with 13 bases between. CDR3 in DNA: TGTGCCAGCAGTTTCGATTTCCCCCCTGGGGAGCTGTTTTTT. It is translated as CASSFDFPPGELFF.

The chain joins TRBV9 to TRBJ2-1, with 8 bases matching TRBD2. The CDR3 is made up of 16 amino acids. Germline assignment: CDR1 SGDLS and CDR2 YYNGEE. V gave up 3 bases and J gave up 3 bases; unmatched junction bases: 8. The CDR3 DNA is TGTGCCAGCAGCGCGGGGACTAGTATTGTCTACAATGAGCAGTTCTTC. Translating gives CASSAGTSIVYNEQFF. The entire variable domain, with the rest obtained from reference TRBV9 and TRBJ2-1, is as follows: DSGVTQTPKHLITATGQRVTLRCSPRSGDLSVYWYQQSLDQGLQFLIQYYNGEERAKGNILERFSAQQFPDLHSELNLSSLELGDSALYFCASSAGTSIVYNEQFFGPGTRLTVL.

This chain links TRBV7-2 with TRBJ1-3, with D hard to call. V was clipped by 5 bases and J by 0 bases, with 5 bases between them. The CDR3 is made up of 13 amino acids. Germline assignment: CDR1 SGHTA and CDR2 FQGNSA. The CDR3 reads CASSINSGNTIYF. DNA of the CDR3: TGTGCCAGCAGCATAAACTCTGGAAACACCATATATTTT.

This chain uses TRBV28 with TRBJ1-4; a weak D match, TRBD1 (5 bases). The CDR3 is made up of 13 amino acids. Germline CDR1 is MDHEN and CDR2 is SYDVKM. The V and J ends lost 5 bases and 6 bases respectively, with 10 bases between them. The CDR3 protein is CASSLGPYEKLFF. The CDR3 nucleotides read TGTGCCAGCAGTCTGGGACCATATGAAAAACTGTTTTTT.

This chain's CDR3 is CAISESWTGGEYEQFF. The CDR3 region has the DNA TGTGCCATCAGTGAGTCCTGGACAGGGGGCGAGTATGAGCAGTTCTTC. The chain employs TRBV10-3 and TRBJ2-1, with 11 bases lining up with TRBD1. Germline V gene lookup returns CDR1 ENHRY and CDR2 SYGVKD. There are 16 residues in the CDR3. J was trimmed by 8 bases and V by 0 bases; bases with no gene match: 6.

J is TRBJ2-7 and V is TRBV28; D is possibly TRBD2 (6 bases). Per germline, CDR1 MDHEN and CDR2 SYDVKM. With 2 bases removed from V and 6 bases from J, the gap between germline ends came to 26 bases. The CDR3 is 18 residues long. The chain's CDR3 is CASSLTPLGAGHGLEQYF. The CDR3 DNA is TGTGCCAGCAGTTTAACCCCCTTGGGAGCGGGCCACGGACTCGAGCAGTACTTC.

V gene TRBV28 combines with J gene TRBJ1-3; D is ambiguous. Germline V gene lookup returns CDR1 MDHEN and CDR2 SYDVKM. The ends were cut back, 3 bases at V and 0 bases at J, with 9 bases in the middle. The CDR3 consists of 15 residues. Here the CDR3 reads CASSLDPGSGNTIYF. In DNA, the CDR3 is TGTGCCAGCAGTTTGGACCCTGGCTCTGGAAACACCATATATTTT.

The rearrangement uses TRBV29-1 and TRBJ1-1; D is unclear. Trimming stripped 2 bases from V and 7 bases from J, with 11 bases between. The CDR3 is 12 residues long. Germline V gives CDR1 SQVTM, CDR2 ANQGSEA. CDR3 nucleotides: TGCAGCGTTGAACGGGCAGGCGGTGAAGCTTTCTTT. Its protein product is CSVERAGGEAFF.